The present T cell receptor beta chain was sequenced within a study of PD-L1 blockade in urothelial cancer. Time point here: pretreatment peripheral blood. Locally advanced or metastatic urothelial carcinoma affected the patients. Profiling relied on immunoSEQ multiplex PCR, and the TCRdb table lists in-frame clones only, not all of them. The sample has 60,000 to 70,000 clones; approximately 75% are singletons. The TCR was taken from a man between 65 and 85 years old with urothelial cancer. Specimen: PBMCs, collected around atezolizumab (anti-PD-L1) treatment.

CDR3 amino acids: CATSRARQNSYEQYF. CDR3 DNA: TGTGCCACCAGCAGAGCTCGACAGAACTCCTACGAGCAGTACTTC. This chain joins TRBV15 and TRBJ2-7; tentatively, D is TRBD1 (5 bases). The CDR3 runs to 15 residues. The germline V gene encodes CDR1 LNHNV and CDR2 YYDKDF (reference sequence). The ends were cut back, 1 base at V and 0 bases at J, with 10 bases in the middle. The full variable domain, with the rest looked up from reference TRBV15 and TRBJ2-7, is DAMVIQNPRYQVTQFGKPVTLSCSQTLNHNVMYWYQQKSSQAPKLLFHYYDKDFNNEADTPDNFQSRRPNTSFCFLDIRSPGLGDTAMYLCATSRARQNSYEQYFGPGTRLTVT.